This entry lists 31 T cell receptor beta chains sequenced from one sample in a study of blood T cell repertoires in COVID-19. Assay: immunoSEQ multiplex PCR; the TCRdb copy retains only in-frame clones and omits some. This table has 85,000 to 110,000 clones, around 84% appearing once. Material: peripheral blood. These TCRs come from a human donor in a cohort sampled during active COVID-19.

This sequence joins TRBV30 and TRBJ1-2; a weak D match, TRBD1 (6 bases). The CDR3 has 15 residues. The V and J ends lost 2 bases and 0 bases respectively, with 13 bases between them. The germline V gene encodes CDR1 GTSNPN and CDR2 SVGIG (reference sequence). This CDR3 reads CAWSLTGMPNYGYTF. The CDR3 nucleotides are TGTGCCTGGAGTCTCACAGGGATGCCTAACTATGGCTACACCTTC.

V is TRBV4-3 and J is TRBJ2-7; 9 positions match TRBD2. The CDR3 is 18 amino acids. After removal of 4 bases from V and 0 bases from J, the junction contained 13 bases not matched to a gene. Germline CDR1 LGHNA, CDR2 YSLEER. The CDR3 DNA reads TGCGCCAGCAGCCTCCACGTCGGCGGGGGGGGAAGCTCCTACGAGCAGTACTTC. This gives the protein CASSLHVGGGGSSYEQYF.

V usage is TRBV5-1 and J usage is TRBJ1-4; D is unresolved. Trimming removed 4 bases at V and 8 bases at J, with 15 bases between. There are 14 residues in the CDR3. The V gene's germline CDR1 is SGHRS and CDR2 YFSETQ. CDR3 sequence: CASSTEAGAEKLFF. CDR3 DNA sequence: TGCGCCAGCAGCACGGAAGCAGGCGCGGAAAAACTGTTTTTT.

The rearrangement links TRBV7-2 to TRBJ2-1; TRBD2 matches 8 bases. J was trimmed by 7 bases and V by 7 bases; bases with no gene match: 12. Germline V gives CDR1 SGHTA, CDR2 FQGNSA. This CDR3 contains 15 residues. DNA of the CDR3: TGTGCCAGCACCCCGGGACTAGGGGTTGGTAATGAGCAGTTCTTC. As protein: CASTPGLGVGNEQFF.

The genes are TRBV2 and TRBJ2-3; 9 nucleotides line up with TRBD2. V was clipped by 10 bases and J by 4 bases; unmatched bases: 6. The CDR3 loop spans 13 amino acids. Germline lookup yields CDR1 SNHLY and CDR2 FYNNEI. The CDR3 nucleotides are TGTGCCACAGGCGGGGGGGCCGCAGATACGCAGTATTTT. Protein: CATGGGAADTQYF.

The gene calls are TRBV7-8 and TRBJ1-2, with D uncertain. The germline V and J ends were trimmed by 4 bases and 4 bases, with 13 bases remaining between them. Germline lookup yields CDR1 SGHVS and CDR2 FQNEAQ. This CDR3 is 14 amino acids long. The CDR3: CASSSGLGVYGYTF. The CDR3 DNA reads as TGTGCCAGCAGCTCGGGTCTGGGAGTCTATGGCTACACCTTC.

J is TRBJ2-2 and V is TRBV5-1; maybe TRBD1 (6 bases). Trimming took 9 bases from V and 6 from J, leaving 18 bases between them. The CDR3 sequence is 14 residues long. Germline-derived CDR1 and CDR2 are SGHRS and YFSETQ. For the CDR3, the DNA is TGCGCCACCGCTTGGGCCGAGGGGGCCGGGGAGCTGTTTTTT. As protein: CATAWAEGAGELFF.

This sequence joins TRBV5-6 and TRBJ2-2; D perhaps matches TRBD2 (6 bases). V gave up 0 bases and J gave up 8 bases, with 17 bases separating them. CDR1 and CDR2 from the germline V gene are SGHDT and YYEEEE. The CDR3 covers 16 residues. The CDR3 protein is CASSLAGGARRGELFF. The CDR3 DNA reads as TGTGCCAGCAGCTTGGCTGGCGGGGCAAGGAGGGGGGAGCTGTTTTTT. Full variable domain (remainder filled in from reference TRBV5-6 and TRBJ2-2): DAGVTQSPTHLIKTRGQQVTLRCSPKSGHDTVSWYQQALGQGPQFIFQYYEEEERQRGNFPDRFSGHQFPNYSSELNVNALLLGDSALYLCASSLAGGARRGELFFGEGSRLTVL.

Written as DNA, the CDR3 is TGTGCCAGCAGCTTAAGCGTTTCACTCCTTAACTATGGCTACACCTTC. Residues: CASSLSVSLLNYGYTF. The gene calls are TRBV7-9 and TRBJ1-2, with D unclear. CDR1 and CDR2 from the germline V gene are SEHNR and FQNEAQ (reference sequence). Trimming left V 2 bases short and J 1 base short, with 14 bases between. The CDR3 is 16 residues long.

V is TRBV3-1 (or the pseudogene TRBV3-2) and J is TRBJ2-7; D call uncertain. The V and J ends lost 0 bases and 3 bases respectively, with 9 bases between them. Per germline, CDR1 LGHDT and CDR2 YNNKEL (reference sequence). This CDR3 contains 14 residues. CDR3 sequence: CASSQDTVVYEQYF. The CDR3 coding sequence is TGTGCCAGCAGCCAAGATACAGTTGTCTACGAGCAGTACTTC.

The chain combines TRBV4-3 with TRBJ2-1; 10 nucleotides agree with TRBD2. CDR1 LGHNA and CDR2 YSLEER come from the germline V gene. CDR3 size: 15 residues. V lost 4 bases to trimming and J lost 10 bases; unmatched junction nucleotides: 10. The CDR3 DNA is TGCGCCAGCAGCCTTGGACTAGCGGACAAGTTGGAGCAGTTCTTC. Its protein product is CASSLGLADKLEQFF.

The chain uses TRBV2 and TRBJ1-1; no definite D call. The V end lost 5 bases, the J end lost 1 base, and 11 bases lay between the germline ends. The CDR3 extends over 14 amino acids. Looked up from germline, CDR1 is SNHLY and CDR2 is FYNNEI. CDR3 in amino acids: CASSSLEANTEAFF. The CDR3 nucleotides read TGTGCCAGCAGTTCCCTGGAGGCGAACACTGAAGCTTTCTTT.

The chain is built from TRBV18 and TRBJ1-6, with D possibly being TRBD1 (6 bases). The V gene's germline CDR1 is KGHSH and CDR2 LQKENI. The CDR3 extends over 12 amino acids. V lost 6 bases to trimming and J lost 14 bases, with 14 bases between them. The CDR3 spells CASSPDSPALHF. CDR3 nucleotides: TGTGCCAGCTCGCCGGACAGCCCGGCCCTCCACTTT.

The chain's CDR3 is CASSLAGALGNTIYF. CDR3 bases: TGTGCCAGCAGTTTAGCAGGGGCGCTGGGAAACACCATATATTTT. The chain carries TRBV28 and TRBJ1-3, with a weak D call TRBD1 (6 bases). This CDR3 has 15 residues. V was trimmed by 2 bases and J by 4 bases, leaving 12 bases between them. Germline V gives CDR1 MDHEN, CDR2 SYDVKM. The whole variable domain, remainder taken from reference TRBV28 and TRBJ1-3, is DVKVTQSSRYLVKRTGEKVFLECVQDMDHENMFWYRQDPGLGLRLIYFSYDVKMKEKGDIPEGYSVSREKKERFSLILESASTNQTSMYLCASSLAGALGNTIYFGEGSWLTVV.

The chain recombines TRBV29-1 with TRBJ2-1; 8 bases fit TRBD2. The germline V gene has CDR1 SQVTM and CDR2 ANQGSEA. The CDR3 loop spans 17 amino acids. The junction had 22 bases not matched to a gene; V was cut back by 7 bases and J by 8 bases. DNA of the CDR3: TGCAGCGGCCAACCACCGGCGGGGGGCGGCAAGGGGGATGAGCAGTTCTTC. Translated, it gives CSGQPPAGGGKGDEQFF.

The chain combines TRBV21-1 with TRBJ2-2; TRBD1, the table's D call, lacks a check against the DNA. TRBV21-1 is a recognized pseudogene. This CDR3 is 17 amino acids long. CDR3 nucleotide sequence: TGTGCCAGCAGCACCACAAGTGGGGACAGATACACCGGGGAGCTGTTTTTT. It translates to CASSTTSGDRYTGELFF.

The chain combines TRBV20-1 with TRBJ1-2; D is uncertain. The germline V and J ends were trimmed by 3 bases and 10 bases, with 12 bases remaining between them. The CDR3 totals 11 residues. Germline V CDR1 and CDR2: DFQATT, SNEGSKA (reference sequence). The CDR3 coding sequence is TGCAGTGCTAGGATACTAGCTACCTACACCTTC. Its translation: CSARILATYTF.

The CDR3 spells CSVAQGRAEQYF. CDR3 DNA: TGCAGCGTTGCCCAGGGGAGGGCCGAGCAGTACTTC. This rearrangement joins TRBV29-1 to TRBJ2-7; perhaps TRBD2 as D (7 bases). The CDR3 runs to 12 residues. Trimming left V 4 bases short and J 6 bases short, with 13 bases between. Per germline, CDR1 SQVTM and CDR2 ANQGSEA.

This clone was seen only a few times. V gene TRBV4-3 combines with J gene TRBJ2-1, with 10 bases fitting TRBD2. Trimming cost V 0 bases and J 7 bases; bases outside gene matches: 6. This CDR3 spans 16 amino acids. Germline values: CDR1 LGHNA, CDR2 YSLEER. CDR3 sequence reads: CASSQEWTSGSNEQFF. CDR3 in DNA: TGCGCCAGCAGCCAAGAATGGACTAGCGGTTCTAATGAGCAGTTCTTC.

The rearrangement links TRBV25-1 to TRBJ1-2, with D maybe TRBD1 (5 bases). This CDR3 spans 13 amino acids. Germline V lookup: CDR1 MGHDK, CDR2 SYGVNS. Trimming took off 4 bases at V and 7 bases at J, with 13 bases between the two ends. The CDR3 nucleotides are TGTGCCAGCAGTGCCAGGGTCGGTAGTGGCTACACCTTC. The encoded protein is CASSARVGSGYTF.

This clone showed up just a few times. V usage is TRBV5-6 and J usage is TRBJ2-7, with 9 bases aligning to TRBD1. This CDR3 contains 15 residues. V lost 4 bases and J lost 6; bases outside the gene matches: 11. Germline values: CDR1 SGHDT, CDR2 YYEEEE. Here the CDR3 DNA reads TGTGCCAGCAGCCCCCTTGGGACAGGGCGAGGCGAGCAGTACTTC. It yields the protein CASSPLGTGRGEQYF.

Remarks on this clone: At one end the junction does not follow the germline gene, possibly because of a read error. The CDR3 DNA reads TGCGCCAGCAGCCCAACCTCCGGGAGGCAAGGGACCCAGTACTTC. Protein product: CASSPTSGRQGTQYF. The chain combines TRBV4-3 with TRBJ2-5; TRBD2 matches 7 bases. The germline CDR1 and CDR2 sequences are LGHNA and YSLEER. The CDR3 runs 15 residues.

The chain employs TRBV5-1 and TRBJ2-7; 9 bases are a match to TRBD1. This CDR3 spans 17 amino acids. V was clipped by 5 bases and J by 4 bases; unmatched bases: 16. Germline V CDR1 and CDR2: SGHRS, YFSETQ. The CDR3 coding sequence is TGCGCCAGCAGATCTCCCGGGACAGGGACTTCGAGGTACGAGCAGTACTTC. Residues: CASRSPGTGTSRYEQYF.

The V call is TRBV5-1, the J call TRBJ1-6; 9 positions agree with TRBD1. This CDR3 has 17 residues. Unmatched junction bases numbered 11, after V lost 0 bases and J lost 10 bases. CDR1 is SGHRS, CDR2 YFSETQ, per germline. DNA for the CDR3: TGCGCCAGCAGCTTGGCCCTGGGACAGGGCGTGGGATCACCCCTCCACTTT. Translating gives CASSLALGQGVGSPLHF. The complete variable domain, with remaining parts taken from reference TRBV5-1 and TRBJ1-6, reads KAGVTQTPRYLIKTRGQQVTLSCSPISGHRSVSWYQQTPGQGLQFLFEYFSETQRNKGNFPGRFSGRQFSNSRSEMNVSTLELGDSALYLCASSLALGQGVGSPLHFGNGTRLTVT.

The chain is built from TRBV6-6 and TRBJ1-5, with D maybe TRBD1 (5 bases). CDR3 length equals 14 residues. Trimming took 7 bases from V and 0 from J, leaving 10 bases between them. Germline V gives CDR1 MNHNY, CDR2 SVGAGI (reference sequence). CDR3 nucleotides: TGTGCCAGCAAGCTTGACAGTAGCAATCAGCCCCAGCATTTT. The encoded protein is CASKLDSSNQPQHF.

This chain joins TRBV7-2 and TRBJ2-3, with TRBD2 matching 13 bases. The CDR3 is 17 amino acids. Trimming at V came to 0 bases and at J to 4 bases, leaving 4 bases not matched to a gene. Germline V gene data show CDR1 as SGHTA and CDR2 as FQGNSA. The CDR3 region is CASSLANGLAGADTQYF. The CDR3 DNA sequence: TGTGCCAGCAGCTTAGCCAACGGACTAGCGGGAGCAGATACGCAGTATTTT. The whole variable domain, filled in from reference TRBV7-2 and TRBJ2-3, reads GAGVSQSPSNKVTEKGKDVELRCDPISGHTALYWYRQSLGQGLEFLIYFQGNSAPDKSGLPSDRFSAERTGGSVSTLTIQRTQQEDSAVYLCASSLANGLAGADTQYFGPGTRLTVL.

The chain links TRBV7-8 to TRBJ1-2; TRBD1 aligns across 7 bases. V lost 5 bases, J lost 2 bases, and 5 bases stayed unmatched. This CDR3 is built from 14 residues. CDR1 and CDR2 from the germline V gene are SGHVS and FQNEAQ. DNA for the CDR3: TGTGCCAGCAGCCCGACGGGACAGAACTATGGCTACACCTTC. Protein: CASSPTGQNYGYTF.

This chain connects TRBV4-3 to TRBJ1-2; perhaps TRBD1 as D (6 bases). The germline V gene encodes CDR1 LGHNA and CDR2 YSLEER. Trimming cost V 0 bases and J 3 bases, with 8 bases left between them. The CDR3 runs to 14 residues. The CDR3 DNA reads TGCGCCAGCAGCCAAGACGAGGGGGACTATGGCTACACCTTC. It yields the protein CASSQDEGDYGYTF.

In this sample, this clone turned up once. The rearrangement joins TRBV12-3 or TRBV12-4 to TRBJ2-2, with D unclear. The CDR3 contains 13 residues. Trimming pared 3 bases from V and 9 bases from J, leaving 11 bases between. In nucleotides, the CDR3 is TGTGCCAGCAGTTTCTTCGGAGTCCGGGAGCTGTTTTTT. Translation gives CASSFFGVRELFF.

The chain has TRBV30 and TRBJ1-5; D is undetermined. The V gene lost 3 bases and the J gene lost 11 bases, with 14 bases spanning the gap. The germline gives CDR1 GTSNPN, CDR2 SVGIG (reference sequence). The CDR3 totals 12 residues. The CDR3 bases are TGTGCCTGGAGGGGGAATGCGGAGGCCCAGCATTTT. This gives the protein CAWRGNAEAQHF. Based on the CDR3 plus reference TRBV30 and TRBJ1-5, the full variable domain is SQTIHQWPATLVQPVGSPLSLECTVEGTSNPNLYWYRQAAGRGLQLLFYSVGIGQISSEVPQNLSASRPQDRQFILSSKKLLLSDSGFYLCAWRGNAEAQHFGDGTRLSIL.

The chain has TRBV9 and TRBJ1-1; 8 positions agree with TRBD1. Germline V lookup: CDR1 SGDLS, CDR2 YYNGEE. The V and J ends lost 0 bases and 5 bases, in that order; junction bases with no gene match: 9. This CDR3 has 16 residues. CDR3: CASSVADRTGRTEAFF. Written as DNA, the CDR3 is TGTGCCAGCAGCGTAGCCGACAGGACAGGGAGGACTGAAGCTTTCTTT.